Listed below are T cell receptor beta chains from one sample, sequenced in a study of T cells in localized non-small cell lung cancer. Repertoires were generated with immunoSEQ multiplex PCR, while TCRdb's copy carries only in-frame clones and drops some. The data show about 5,600 clones, around 28% seen once. Here the sequenced sample was lung tumor tissue, taken before any cancer treatment. The source is a female donor aged 60 or older with stage I lung adenocarcinoma. The CDR3 runs from the conserved cysteine through the conserved F or W. A D gene is named only where the DNA matches it firmly. Clone size is given for some rows only: seen once, a few or many times, or a class if the clone is expanded.

.	.	16	TRBV9	TRBJ1-2	TGTGCCAGCAGCGTCGGACGTATGAACCCCCGCTATGGCTACACCTTC	CASSVGRMNPRYGYTF
.	TRBD1	15	TRBV14	TRBJ2-7	TGTGCCAGCAGCCTTCCCGGGACAGGGGCGTACGAGCAGTACTTC	CASSLPGTGAYEQYF
.	.	12	TRBV29-1	TRBJ2-2	TGCAGCGTTGAGGGGGGAACCGGGGAGCTGTTTTTT	CSVEGGTGELFF
few	TRBD1	13	TRBV6-8	TRBJ1-1	TGTGCCATCAGTGCAGGGGGCAACACTGAAGCTTTCTTT	CAISAGGNTEAFF
medium-sized	.	16	TRBV11-3	TRBJ1-4	TGTGCCAGCAGCTTAGTTGGGGGGACAACTAATGAAAAACTGTTTTTT	CASSLVGGTTNEKLFF
.	.	12	TRBV6-8	TRBJ1-5	TGTGCCAGCAACCGAGAAAATCAGCCCCAGCATTTT	CASNRENQPQHF
.	.	15	TRBV19	TRBJ1-2	TGTGCCAGTAGCCGGGGGTCCGGCCGCAACTATGGCTACACCTTC	CASSRGSGRNYGYTF
once	TRBD1	14	TRBV19	TRBJ2-3	TGTGCCAGTAGTCTACAGGGGGACACAGATACGCAGTATTTT	CASSLQGDTDTQYF
.	TRBD2	16	TRBV15	TRBJ2-5	TGTGCCACCAGCAGAGATCGAGCGGGGGTTCAAGAGACCCAGTACTTC	CATSRDRAGVQETQYF
.	TRBD2	16	TRBV28	TRBJ2-7	TGTGCCAGCAGCCTGAGAGGGACTAGCGGGAGTATCGAGCAGTACTTC	CASSLRGTSGSIEQYF
few	TRBD2	16	TRBV4-1	TRBJ2-3	TGCGCCAGCAGCCAGTTTACTAGCGGGGGGACAGATACGCAGTATTTT	CASSQFTSGGTDTQYF
.	TRBD1	18	TRBV11-3	TRBJ1-5	TGTGCCAGCAGTCCCGGAGGGGGCGGATTGTTGAACAATCAGCCCCAGCATTTT	CASSPGGGGLLNNQPQHF
medium-sized	TRBD1	16	TRBV11-3	TRBJ2-7	TGTGCCAGCAGCCCATCCACCGGGACAGCCACCTACGAGCAGTACTTC	CASSPSTGTATYEQYF
few	.	13	TRBV1	TRBJ2-3	TGCGCCAGCAGCCACCCCGGGGCTAACACGCAGTATTTT	CASSHPGANTQYF
.	TRBD2	15	TRBV18	TRBJ2-1	TGTGCCAGCTCACCACCAATCGGCGGGGGACATGAGCAGTTCTTC	CASSPPIGGGHEQFF
.	TRBD2	13	TRBV6-8	TRBJ2-5	TGTGCCAGCAGTGACTCTAAGGGCGGGAGACAATACTTC	CASSDSKGGRQYF
few	TRBD2	14	TRBV29-1	TRBJ2-1	TGCAGCTCCCTAAGCGGGAGCTCCTACAATGAGCAGTTCTTC	CSSLSGSSYNEQFF
.	.	15	TRBV11-3	TRBJ1-2	TGTGCCAGCAGCTCCTCACTCGCTGTTGGGGGCGGCTACACCTTC	CASSSSLAVGGGYTF
.	.	14	TRBV30	TRBJ2-7	TGTGCCTGGAGTACCTCCGGGGGGCCTTACGAGCAGTACTTC	CAWSTSGGPYEQYF
.	TRBD1	17	TRBV9	TRBJ1-6	TGTGCCAGCAGAGAGATAGGATTGGGGACAGACAATTCACCCCTCCACTTT	CASREIGLGTDNSPLHF
few	TRBD1	20	TRBV15	TRBJ1-2	TGTGCCACCAGCAGAGAAAGACAGGGTACAACCCTATCGTACGGGTATGGCTACACCTTC	CATSRERQGTTLSYGYGYTF
.	.	16	TRBV6-8	TRBJ2-3	TGTGCCAGCAGGCTCGGGACACCGTGGGGCACAGATACGCAGTATTTT	CASRLGTPWGTDTQYF
few	.	14	TRBV6-8	TRBJ2-3	TGTGCCAGCAGCCCCTCCCGGGTGAAAGATACGCAGTATTTT	CASSPSRVKDTQYF
few	.	16	TRBV2	TRBJ1-3	TGTGCCAGCAGTGATCGGGGGGGCGCGAAAGGAAACACCATATATTTT	CASSDRGGAKGNTIYF
few	.	19	TRBV19	TRBJ1-1	TGTGCCAGTAGTATAGGACCGGGCGGGGAGGTAGGGATGAACACTGAAGCTTTCTTT	CASSIGPGGEVGMNTEAFF
few	.	12	TRBV12-5	TRBJ2-7	TGTGCCAGGAGGGGGATGGGAGGGGAGCAGTACTTC	CARRGMGGEQYF
.	.	17	TRBV18	TRBJ2-1	TGTGCCAGCTCACCCCGGGCAGGGAATGGGTTCTACAATGAGCAGTTCTTC	CASSPRAGNGFYNEQFF
.	TRBD1	14	TRBV19	TRBJ1-5	TGTGCCAGTTGTGACAGGGCCCCCGATCAGCCCCAGCATTTT	CASCDRAPDQPQHF
few	.	13	TRBV6-8	TRBJ1-6	TGTGCCAGCAGTCTGTCGAGGAATTCACCCCTCCACTTT	CASSLSRNSPLHF
medium-sized	TRBD2	21	TRBV6-8	TRBJ2-1	TGTGCCAGCAGTTACTCAGGCGGGACTAGCGGGAGTAGTTCCTCCTACAATGAGCAGTTCTTC	CASSYSGGTSGSSSSYNEQFF
.	.	14	TRBV5-1	TRBJ2-5	TGCGCCAGCAGCTTGATAGCGACCCAAGAGACCCAGTACTTC	CASSLIATQETQYF
few	.	12	TRBV19	TRBJ1-2	TGTGCCAGTACACCAGGGAGCTATGGCTACACCTTC	CASTPGSYGYTF
few	.	15	TRBV9	TRBJ2-7	TGTGCCAGCACTTCCCCGCGGGGACAAAACTACGAGCAGTACTTC	CASTSPRGQNYEQYF
.	.	12	TRBV1	TRBJ1-6	TGCGCCAGCAGCCAATCTAATTCACCCCTCCACTTT	CASSQSNSPLHF
.	TRBD1	18	TRBV29-1	TRBJ2-6	TGCAGCGTGAGGGACAGGGGGCAGGTCGTAGCTGGGGCCAACGTCCTGACTTTC	CSVRDRGQVVAGANVLTF
.	TRBD1	18	TRBV23-1	TRBJ1-5	TGCGCCAGCAGCCAGCAAAGACAGGGGGCGTGGAGCAATCAGCCCCAGCATTTT	CASSQQRQGAWSNQPQHF
few	TRBD1	14	TRBV6-8	TRBJ1-1	TGTGCCAGCAGTTCCGGACAGGGAAACACTGAAGCTTTCTTT	CASSSGQGNTEAFF
.	.	18	TRBV6-8	TRBJ1-5	TGTGCCAGCAGTGACTCGAGCACGAGTTACAGGGCACCCCAGCCCCAGCATTTT	CASSDSSTSYRAPQPQHF
few	TRBD2	14	TRBV6-8	TRBJ2-7	TGTGCTACTCGGTGGGGGGGTATCTCCTACGAGCAGTACTTC	CATRWGGISYEQYF
few	.	15	TRBV11-3	TRBJ2-3	TGTGCCAGCAGCTTGGCGATGCTTAACACAGATACGCAGTATTTT	CASSLAMLNTDTQYF
.	.	14	TRBV23-1	TRBJ2-7	TGCGCCAGCAGACCACAAAGAGACAGCTACGAGCAGTACTTC	CASRPQRDSYEQYF
.	TRBD2	15	TRBV19	TRBJ2-3	TGTGCCAGTAGTATAAGCGGGGGCCGTACAGATACGCAGTATTTT	CASSISGGRTDTQYF
.	TRBD2	16	TRBV4-1	TRBJ2-7	TGCGCCAGCAGCCAAGATTGGGAAAGCGGGAGCGACGAGCAGTACTTC	CASSQDWESGSDEQYF
few	TRBD1	16	TRBV19	TRBJ1-1	TGTGCCAGTAGTAACCTCGAAGGGACAGGGGACACTGAAGCTTTCTTT	CASSNLEGTGDTEAFF
.	.	15	TRBV19	TRBJ1-5	TGTGCCAGTAGTATAGCGTTACAGAGCAATCAGCCCCAGCATTTT	CASSIALQSNQPQHF
.	.	16	TRBV1	TRBJ2-7	TGCGCCAGCAGCCAAATACCGACAGGTACGGGTTACGAGCAGTACTTC	CASSQIPTGTGYEQYF
few	.	14	TRBV25-1	TRBJ1-1	TGTGCCAGCAGTGTCGGCAGCATGAACACTGAAGCTTTCTTT	CASSVGSMNTEAFF
.	.	14	TRBV11-3	TRBJ2-7	TGTGCCAGCAGCCAAACCGGGGCGAGGGACGAGCAGTACTTC	CASSQTGARDEQYF
once	.	14	TRBV19	TRBJ2-5	TGTGCCAGTAGTATTGGCTCGGGGGTGGAGACCCAGTACTTC	CASSIGSGVETQYF
.	TRBD2	16	TRBV28	TRBJ2-3	TGTGCCAGCAGTTCTGGACTAGCGGGATTCACAGATACGCAGTATTTT	CASSSGLAGFTDTQYF
few	TRBD2	16	TRBV9	TRBJ2-5	TGTGCCAGCAGCGTTACTAGCGGGAGTACCTTAGAGACCCAGTACTTC	CASSVTSGSTLETQYF
medium-sized	.	16	TRBV11-3	TRBJ1-2	TGTGCCAGCAGCTCGCCCTTTAGGGGCCAAGACTATGGCTACACCTTC	CASSSPFRGQDYGYTF
.	.	13	TRBV19	TRBJ1-5	TGTGCCAGTAGTATAGAGGGGGTAAAACCCCAGCATTTT	CASSIEGVKPQHF